Sequencing of this TCR beta chain was carried out in a study of long-term antiretroviral therapy in people with HIV. Study-wide results and caveats: Information pertaining to ART adherence, viral resistance or therapeutic modifications was not obtained. At every time point, clones expanded before ART dominated the repertoire.

The assay, immunoSEQ v3.0, was run at survey level. Clones were sequenced by immunoSEQ multiplex PCR, and TCRdb holds only the in-frame ones, with some missing. The table has 20,000 to 30,000 clones, almost 85% seen once. On this clone: The antigen remains unidentified.

Each contributor possessed a minimum of one pre-ART and a minimum of two post-ART PBMC samples. The TCR sequence derives from a woman aged 25 to 45 with HIV. Material: unsorted PBMCs, obtained 1.1 years before starting antiretroviral therapy.

DNA for the CDR3: TGTGCCACGCCGGACCACAGCACAGATACGCAGTATTTT. Translation: CATPDHSTDTQYF. This chain uses TRBV2 with TRBJ2-3; D uncertain. Germline V gene data show CDR1 as SNHLY and CDR2 as FYNNEI. The CDR3 consists of 13 residues. The V end lost 10 bases, the J end lost 0 bases, and 11 bases lay between the germline ends.